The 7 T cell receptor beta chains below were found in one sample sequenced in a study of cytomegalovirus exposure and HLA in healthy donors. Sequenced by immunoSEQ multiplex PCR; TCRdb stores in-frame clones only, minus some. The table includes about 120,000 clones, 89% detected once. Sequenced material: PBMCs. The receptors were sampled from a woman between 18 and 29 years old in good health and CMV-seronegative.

The CDR3 loop is CASHPGGQNTEAFF. CDR3 nucleotide sequence: TGTGCCAGCCATCCCGGGGGTCAGAACACTGAAGCTTTCTTT. The V call is TRBV19, the J call TRBJ1-1; TRBD1 is a possible D gene (5 bases). Germline V gene lookup returns CDR1 LNHDA and CDR2 SQIVND (reference sequence). The CDR3 covers 14 residues. Trimming pared 9 bases from V and 1 base from J, leaving 15 bases between.

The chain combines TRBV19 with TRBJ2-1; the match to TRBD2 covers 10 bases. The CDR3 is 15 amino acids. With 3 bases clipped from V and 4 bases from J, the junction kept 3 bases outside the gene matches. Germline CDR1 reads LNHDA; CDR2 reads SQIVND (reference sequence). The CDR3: CASSMGLARYNEQFF. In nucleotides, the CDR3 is TGTGCCAGTAGTATGGGACTAGCGAGGTACAATGAGCAGTTCTTC.

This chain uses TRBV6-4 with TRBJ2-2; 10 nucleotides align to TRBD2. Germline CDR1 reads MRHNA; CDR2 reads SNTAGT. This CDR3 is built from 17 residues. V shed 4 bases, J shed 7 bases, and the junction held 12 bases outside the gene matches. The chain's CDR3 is CASSASTLAGAGGELFF. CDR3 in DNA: TGTGCCAGCAGTGCCTCTACTCTAGCGGGAGCTGGCGGGGAGCTGTTTTTT.

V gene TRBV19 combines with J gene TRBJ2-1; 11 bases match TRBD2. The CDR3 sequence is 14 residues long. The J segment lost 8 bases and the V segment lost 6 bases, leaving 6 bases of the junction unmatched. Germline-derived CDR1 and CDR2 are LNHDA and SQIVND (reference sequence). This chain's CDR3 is CASRLAGVGDEQFF. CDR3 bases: TGTGCCAGTAGACTAGCGGGAGTCGGCGATGAGCAGTTCTTC.

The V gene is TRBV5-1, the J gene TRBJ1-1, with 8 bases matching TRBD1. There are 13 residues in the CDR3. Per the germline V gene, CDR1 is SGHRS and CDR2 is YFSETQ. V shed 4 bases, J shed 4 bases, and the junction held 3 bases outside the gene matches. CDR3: CASSVQGVTEAFF. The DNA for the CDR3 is TGCGCCAGCAGCGTACAGGGGGTCACTGAAGCTTTCTTT.

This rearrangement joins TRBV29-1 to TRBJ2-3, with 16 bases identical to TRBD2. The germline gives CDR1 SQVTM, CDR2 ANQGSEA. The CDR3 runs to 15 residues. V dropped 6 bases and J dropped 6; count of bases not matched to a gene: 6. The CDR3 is CSVEGTSGRADTQYF. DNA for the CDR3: TGCAGCGTAGAGGGGACTAGCGGGAGGGCCGATACGCAGTATTTT.

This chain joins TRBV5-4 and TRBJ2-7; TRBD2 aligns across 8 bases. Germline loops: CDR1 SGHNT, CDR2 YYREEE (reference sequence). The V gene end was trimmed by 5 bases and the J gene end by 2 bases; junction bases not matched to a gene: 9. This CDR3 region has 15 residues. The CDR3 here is CASSRTTSAAYEQYF. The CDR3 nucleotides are TGTGCCAGCAGTCGGACGACTAGCGCCGCCTACGAGCAGTACTTC.